The present entry profiles one T cell receptor beta chain with its context. Its matching antigen is unknown. The data originate from a study of T cells in localized non-small cell lung cancer. Study-wide results and caveats: Paired adjacent lung recovered a median approximately 57 of the top 100 tumor clones. Sequencing covered just one tumor region, so heterogeneity cannot be ruled out. A raised T cell density in blood coincided with lengthier overall survival. It was uninvolved adjacent lung that showed the highest T cell clonality, exceeding tumor.

Profiling relied on immunoSEQ multiplex PCR, and the TCRdb table lists in-frame clones only, not all of them. The table lists 50,000 to 65,000 clones, roughly 80% of them singletons. This TCR was sampled from a man aged 35 to 69 with stage II lung adenocarcinoma. The source was PBMCs, collected before any cancer treatment.

The CDR3 DNA follows: TGTGCCAGCCTCCCAGGACGAAGTACAGATACGCAGTATTTT. This encodes CASLPGRSTDTQYF. This sequence joins TRBV9 and TRBJ2-3, with D unresolved. CDR3 length equals 14 residues. V was clipped by 7 bases and J by 3 bases, with 15 bases between them. Germline V CDR1 and CDR2: SGDLS, YYNGEE.